The 14 T cell receptor beta chains in this list originate from one sample, sequenced in a study of graft-versus-host responses after intestinal transplantation. These TCRs are of unknown antigen specificity. Generated by immunoSEQ multiplex PCR, the TCRdb table keeps only in-frame clones and is missing some. The top ten clones hold approximately 0.2% of a sample with about 47,000 clones, around 95% of them seen once. Sample: unstimulated CD8+ T cells sorted from spleen or lymph node cells, taken before transplant. Receptors were obtained from a human donor who was the organ donor for an intestinal transplant.

The count of this clone is one. The chain couples TRBV4-1 to TRBJ2-7; 7 nucleotides match TRBD1. J gave up 5 bases and V 2 bases, and 12 bases lay outside the gene matches. In germline, CDR1 is MGHRA, CDR2 YSYEKL. This CDR3 spans 16 amino acids. The chain's CDR3 is CASSQSQGLFSHEQYF. In DNA, the CDR3 is TGCGCCAGCAGCCAATCACAGGGGCTATTTTCCCACGAGCAGTACTTC.

The gene calls are TRBV28 and TRBJ2-7; the D gene is possibly TRBD1 (5 bases). CDR1 is MDHEN and CDR2 is SYDVKM in the germline V gene. The germline V and J ends were trimmed by 2 bases and 1 base, with 9 bases remaining between them. The CDR3 totals 14 residues. CDR3 sequence reads: CASSLQGWSYEQYF. In nucleotides, the CDR3 is TGTGCCAGCAGTTTACAGGGTTGGTCCTACGAGCAGTACTTC.

Details on this clone: The junction does not match germline at one end; this may be a read error. The chain employs TRBV5-1 and TRBJ2-5; 12 nucleotides align to TRBD1. This CDR3 has 18 residues. CDR1 and CDR2 (germline): SGHRS, YFSETQ. CDR3 loop: CASRLGFGTGGFLETQYF. In DNA, the CDR3 is TGCGCCAGCAGGTTGGGTTTCGGGACAGGGGGCTTTTTGGAGACCCAGTACTTC. Together with reference TRBV5-1 and TRBJ2-5, the CDR3 gives the full variable domain: KAGVTQTPRYLIKTRGQQVTLSCSPISGHRSVSWYQQTPGQGLQFLFEYFSETQRNKGNFPGRFSGRQFSNSRSEMNVSTLELGDSALYLCASRLGFGTGGFLETQYFGPGTRLLVL.

V usage is TRBV5-1 and J usage is TRBJ1-2; a weak D match, TRBD1 (6 bases). Germline CDR1 SGHRS, CDR2 YFSETQ. V lost 5 bases and J 10 bases, leaving 15 bases between the germline ends. The CDR3 is 12 amino acids. As DNA, the CDR3 is TGCGCCAGCAGTCTGGGGGGACAATACTACACCTTC. Its translation: CASSLGGQYYTF.

The sample holds one count of this clone. The rearrangement uses TRBV20-1 and TRBJ2-7, with D possibly TRBD2 on 5 matching bases. The CDR3 has 11 amino acids. CDR1 is DFQATT and CDR2 is SNEGSKA in the germline V gene (reference sequence). The V gene lost 3 bases and the J gene lost 3 bases, with 6 bases spanning the gap. CDR3 region: CSASRDYEQYF. The CDR3 DNA is TGCAGTGCTAGCCGGGACTACGAGCAGTACTTC.

The chain employs TRBV5-1 and TRBJ1-2; D not resolved. Per the germline V gene, CDR1 is SGHRS and CDR2 is YFSETQ. CDR3 length: 15 amino acids. V lost 2 bases and J 0 bases, leaving 11 bases between the germline ends. CDR3 amino acids: CASSFWEEANYGYTF. In nucleotides, the CDR3 is TGCGCCAGCAGCTTTTGGGAGGAGGCTAACTATGGCTACACCTTC.

This chain joins TRBV11-2 and TRBJ2-7; D remains unclear. V lost 4 bases to trimming and J lost 8 bases, with 21 bases between them. CDR1 and CDR2 (germline): SGHAT, FQNNGV. The CDR3 contains 15 residues. CDR3: CASSSQKLSYPKQYF. CDR3 nucleotide sequence: TGTGCCAGCAGCTCCCAAAAACTCAGTTACCCAAAGCAGTACTTC.

This chain links TRBV4-3 with TRBJ2-5; 9 bases map to TRBD1. The J call may be mistaken, given a closer DNA end match to TRBJ2-7. Germline-derived CDR1 and CDR2 are LGHNA and YSLEER. The length of the CDR3 is 15 residues. The CDR3: CASSHGQGSEGEQYF. The CDR3 DNA is TGCGCCAGCAGCCATGGACAGGGGTCTGAGGGCGAGCAGTACTTC.

V gene TRBV11-2 combines with J gene TRBJ2-4; D is unresolved. The V end was cut by 5 bases, the J end by 5 bases, with 7 bases between. Germline loops: CDR1 SGHAT, CDR2 FQNNGV. The CDR3 runs to 12 residues. Here the CDR3 reads CASSQTENIQYF. Here the CDR3 DNA reads TGTGCCAGCAGCCAGACGGAAAACATTCAGTACTTC.

The chain uses TRBV7-3 and TRBJ2-3; 12 bases agree with TRBD2. The CDR3 sequence is 17 residues long. Germline V gene data show CDR1 as SGHTA and CDR2 as FQGTGA. V trimming: 5 bases; J trimming: 5 bases; junction bases outside the gene matches: 11. CDR3 in DNA: TGTGCCAGCAGCCTGACACTAGCGGGGGGTATAGGAGATACGCAGTATTTT. Translation: CASSLTLAGGIGDTQYF.

The chain recombines TRBV29-1 with TRBJ2-2; D may be TRBD1 (6 bases). Germline CDR1 is SQVTM and CDR2 is ANQGSEA. V was pared by 7 bases and J by 8 bases, with 14 bases between. The CDR3 contains 12 residues. As DNA, the CDR3 is TGCAGCGCCCCAGGGGCCGCAGGGGAGCTGTTTTTT. This codes for CSAPGAAGELFF.

The CDR3 spells CASSEFPGSDTQYF. DNA of the CDR3: TGTGCCAGCAGTGAATTTCCCGGTTCAGATACGCAGTATTTT. This chain links TRBV6-4 with TRBJ2-3; D uncertain. The CDR3 is 14 residues long. V was cut by 3 bases and J by 4 bases, with 11 bases left in between. Germline CDR1 and CDR2: MRHNA and SNTAGT.

The chain has TRBV15 and TRBJ1-1, with 8 positions matching TRBD1. This CDR3 region has 13 residues. CDR1 and CDR2 (germline): LNHNV, YYDKDF (reference sequence). Trimming cost V 3 bases and J 5 bases; bases outside gene matches: 2. The CDR3: CATSSRGLTEAFF. For the CDR3, the DNA is TGTGCCACCAGCAGCAGGGGGCTTACTGAAGCTTTCTTT.

This sequence joins TRBV4-3 and TRBJ2-1; tentatively, D is TRBD2 (6 bases). The CDR3 totals 14 residues. Trimming shortened V by 0 bases and J by 10 bases, and 13 bases separated the two germline ends. Looked up from germline, CDR1 is LGHNA and CDR2 is YSLEER. CDR3 sequence: CASSQDWGGGEQFF. The CDR3 DNA reads as TGCGCCAGCAGCCAAGATTGGGGTGGGGGGGAGCAGTTCTTC.